This is a list of T cell receptor beta chains from one sample in a study of CD8 T cells in ankylosing spondylitis. Each CDR3 protein gets one entry after TCRdb re-called the 5' RACE reads with MiXCR. The sample includes about 140,000 distinct CDR3 sequences, approximately 9.2% of them seen just once. The sample was synovial fluid, either unsorted or a sorted T cell fraction (not recorded which). The source of these receptors is a male donor with ankylosing spondylitis. Both conserved end residues are part of each CDR3. A D gene is named only where the DNA matches it firmly. A clone size is listed for some rows: how often the clone was seen (once, few, many), or a class if it is expanded.

V gene	D gene	J gene	CDR3 length	clone size	CDR3 DNA	CDR3 protein
TRBV20-1	TRBD2	TRBJ2-1	17	few	TGCAGTGCCCTATCGGGACTAGCGGGACCGATCTACAATGAGCAGTTCTTC	CSALSGLAGPIYNEQFF
TRBV6-2/TRBV6-3	.	TRBJ2-7	12	.	TGTGCCAGCAGTCCACGACAGTACGAGCAGTACTTC	CASSPRQYEQYF
TRBV7-2	.	TRBJ2-5	12	many	TGTGCCAGCAGCTTAGCGGGGGAGACCCAGTACTTC	CASSLAGETQYF
TRBV6-6	TRBD1	TRBJ1-1	13	few	TGTGCCAGCAGGGGACAGATGAACACTGAAGCTTTCTTT	CASRGQMNTEAFF
TRBV20-1	.	TRBJ2-1	13	.	TGCAGTGCTAGGGCTTACTCCTACAATGAGCAGTTCTTC	CSARAYSYNEQFF
TRBV7-9	TRBD1	TRBJ2-3	15	few	TGTGCCAGCAGCTTTACAGGGGGCGGCACAGATACGCAGTATTTT	CASSFTGGGTDTQYF
TRBV10-3	TRBD1	TRBJ1-4	15	few	TGTGCCATCAGTGAGTCCAGGGACAGTAATGAAAAACTGTTTTTT	CAISESRDSNEKLFF
TRBV5-1	.	TRBJ2-7	14	few	TGCGCCAGCAGCCTGGACCCGGGCCCCTACGAGCAGTACTTC	CASSLDPGPYEQYF
TRBV5-1	TRBD1	TRBJ2-3	14	.	TGCGCCAGCGCCGGGACAGCAGGCACAGATACGCAGTATTTT	CASAGTAGTDTQYF
TRBV20-1	.	TRBJ2-5	11	many	TGCAGTCCTCAGGGGGGCGAGACCCAGTACTTC	CSPQGGETQYF
TRBV4-2	.	TRBJ2-3	16	many	TGTGCCAGCAGCCAAGTGGACTGGCAACGCACAGATACGCAGTATTTT	CASSQVDWQRTDTQYF
TRBV20-1	TRBD2	TRBJ2-1	14	.	TGCAGTGCCAGACTAGCGGGCTCTCACAATGAGCAGTTCTTC	CSARLAGSHNEQFF
TRBV9	.	TRBJ2-1	13	few	TGTGCCAGCAGCGTAGGGCTAGCCGGTGATCAGTTCTTC	CASSVGLAGDQFF
TRBV25-1	.	TRBJ2-5	12	few	TGTGCCAGCAGTGAATTGGTACAGACCCAGTACTTC	CASSELVQTQYF
TRBV15	.	TRBJ1-5	16	many	TGTGCCACCAGCAGCCTTTCGGGACTAAGGAATCAGCCCCAGCATTTT	CATSSLSGLRNQPQHF
TRBV9	.	TRBJ2-1	12	.	TGTGCCAGCAGCGTGACTAGCAATGAGCAGTTCTTC	CASSVTSNEQFF
TRBV5-1	TRBD1	TRBJ1-2	16	many	TGCGCCAGCAGCTCCGGACAGGGCCTTTGGTCGGGAGGCTACACCTTC	CASSSGQGLWSGGYTF
TRBV6-2/TRBV6-3	.	TRBJ2-7	17	few	TGTGCCAGCAGTTTTACCATTCACCTCAGGGAGACCTACGAGCAGTACTTC	CASSFTIHLRETYEQYF
TRBV10-3	TRBD1	TRBJ2-7	13	few	TGTGCCGCTTCCGGGACAGAATCCTACGAGCAGTACTTC	CAASGTESYEQYF
TRBV7-2	TRBD1	TRBJ2-4	14	few	TGTGCCAGCAGCTCCCCAACAGGGGGAAACATTCAGTACTTC	CASSSPTGGNIQYF
TRBV5-1	.	TRBJ1-2	14	.	TGCGCCAGCAGTTTGGACAGCGCAAACTATGGCTACACCTTC	CASSLDSANYGYTF
TRBV4-1	TRBD1	TRBJ1-2	15	few	TGCGCCAGCAGCCAACTCGGGACAGGGGGCATGGGCTACACCTTC	CASSQLGTGGMGYTF
TRBV18	.	TRBJ2-7	13	.	TGTGCCAGCTCACCACGCCTCTCCTACGAGCAGTACTTC	CASSPRLSYEQYF
TRBV10-3	.	TRBJ1-1	15	many	TGTGCCATCAGTGATCCGGGGGGCTCGGCCACTGAAGCTTTCTTT	CAISDPGGSATEAFF
TRBV20-1	.	TRBJ1-4	14	many	TGCAGTGCTACCAGACCTACAACTAATGAAAAACTGTTTTTT	CSATRPTTNEKLFF